The sequence of this TCR beta chain was determined in a study of CD8 T cells in acute hepatitis C reinfection. Germline values: CDR1 PRHDT, CDR2 FYEKMQ (reference sequence). With 0 bases removed from V and 3 bases from J, the gap between germline ends came to 8 bases. The CDR3 extends over 14 amino acids. Noted time point: naive CD8 control sorted from an acute-time-point sample. Donors were people who inject drugs, followed every 3 months. The protocol was immunoSEQ multiplex PCR, while the TCRdb copy is restricted to in-frame clones and leaves out a portion. Of around 34,000 clones listed, about 83% were seen once; the top ten hold 0.4% to 0.5%. Study-wide results and limits: About a dozen public clonotypes were found regardless of outcome. TRBV04 and TRBV06 were preferentially used in all groups, not explained by naive pool overrepresentation.

A note on this clone: Antigen unknown.

The source of this sequence is a man aged 25 to 40 with chronic hepatitis C. The sequenced sample consisted of naive CD8+ T cells from PBMCs. The chain recombines TRBV13 with TRBJ1-2; D is ambiguous. CDR3 sequence: CASSLGAVHYGYTF. The DNA for the CDR3 is TGTGCCAGCAGCTTAGGAGCTGTTCACTATGGCTACACCTTC.